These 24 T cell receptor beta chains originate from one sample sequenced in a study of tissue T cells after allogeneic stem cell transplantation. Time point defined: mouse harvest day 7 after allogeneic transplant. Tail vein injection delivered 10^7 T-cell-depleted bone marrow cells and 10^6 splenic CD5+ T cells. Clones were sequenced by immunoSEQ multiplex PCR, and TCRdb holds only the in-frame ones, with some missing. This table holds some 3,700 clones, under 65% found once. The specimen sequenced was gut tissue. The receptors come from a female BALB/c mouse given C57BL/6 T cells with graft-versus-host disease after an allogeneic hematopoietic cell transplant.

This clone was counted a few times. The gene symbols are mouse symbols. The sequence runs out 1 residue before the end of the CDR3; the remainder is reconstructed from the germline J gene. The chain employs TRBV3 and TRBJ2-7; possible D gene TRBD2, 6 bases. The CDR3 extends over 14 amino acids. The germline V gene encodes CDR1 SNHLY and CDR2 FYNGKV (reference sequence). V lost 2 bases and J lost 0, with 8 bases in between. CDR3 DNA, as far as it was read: TGTGCCAGCAGCTTATGGGGGAGCTCCTATGAACAGTAC. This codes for CASSLWGSSYEQY. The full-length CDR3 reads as CASSLWGSSYEQYF.

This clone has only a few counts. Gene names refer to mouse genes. CDR3 DNA (partial): TGTGCAAGCAGCTTGGGACTGGGGATACAAGACACCCAGTAC. Its translation: CASSLGLGIQDTQY. The complete CDR3 reads CASSLGLGIQDTQYF. The chain carries TRBV16 and TRBJ2-5; TRBD2 matches 10 bases. The read halts 1 residue ahead of the CDR3 end, with the missing end drawn from the germline J gene. Germline CDR1 SGHSA, CDR2 FRNQAP. The V segment lost 3 bases and the J segment 3 bases; nucleotides outside the gene matches: 3. This CDR3 comprises 15 residues.

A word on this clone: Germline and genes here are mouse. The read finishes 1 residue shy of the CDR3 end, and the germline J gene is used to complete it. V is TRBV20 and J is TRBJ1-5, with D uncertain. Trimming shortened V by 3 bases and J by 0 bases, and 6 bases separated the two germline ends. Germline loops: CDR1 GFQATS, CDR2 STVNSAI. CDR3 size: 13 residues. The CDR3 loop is CGARSDNNQAPLF. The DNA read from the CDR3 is TGTGGTGCTAGATCTGATAACAACCAGGCTCCGCTT.

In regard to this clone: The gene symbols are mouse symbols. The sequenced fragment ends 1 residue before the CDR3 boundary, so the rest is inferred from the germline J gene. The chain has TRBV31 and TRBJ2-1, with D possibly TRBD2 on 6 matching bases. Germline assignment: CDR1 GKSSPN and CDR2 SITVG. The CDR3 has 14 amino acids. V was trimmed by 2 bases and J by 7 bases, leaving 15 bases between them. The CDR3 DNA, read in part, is TGTGCCTGGAGTTCCCGGATGCTGGGGGCTGAGCAGTTC. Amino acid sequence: CAWSSRMLGAEQF. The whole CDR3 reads CAWSSRMLGAEQFF.

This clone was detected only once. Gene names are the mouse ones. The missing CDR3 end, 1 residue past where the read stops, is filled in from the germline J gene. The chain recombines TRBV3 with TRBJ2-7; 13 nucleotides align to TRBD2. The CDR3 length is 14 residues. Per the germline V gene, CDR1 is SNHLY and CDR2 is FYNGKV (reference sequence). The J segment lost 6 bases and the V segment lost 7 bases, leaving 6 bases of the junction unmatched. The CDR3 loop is CASNPGLGGLEQYF. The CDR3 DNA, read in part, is TGTGCCAGCAACCCCGGACTGGGGGGGCTTGAACAGTAC. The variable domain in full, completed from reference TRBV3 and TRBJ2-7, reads GPKVLQIPSHQIIDMGQMVTLNCDPVSNHLYFYWYKQILGQQMEFLVNFYNGKVMEKSKLFKDQFSVERPDGSYFTLKIQPTALEDSAVYFCASNPGLGGLEQYFGPGTRLTVL.

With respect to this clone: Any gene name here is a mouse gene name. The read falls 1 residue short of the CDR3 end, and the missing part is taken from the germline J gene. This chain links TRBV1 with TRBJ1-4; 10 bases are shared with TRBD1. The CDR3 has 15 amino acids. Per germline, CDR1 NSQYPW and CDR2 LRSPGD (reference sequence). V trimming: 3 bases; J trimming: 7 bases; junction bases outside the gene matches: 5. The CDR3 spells CTCSARDRGGERLFF. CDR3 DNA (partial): TGCACCTGCAGTGCCCGGGACAGGGGAGGCGAAAGATTATTT.

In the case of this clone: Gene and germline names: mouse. Incomplete CDR3 DNA: TGCACCTGCAGTGCGGGGGGGAGCGGAAATACGCTCTAT. It encodes CTCSAGGSGNTLY. The full CDR3 reads CTCSAGGSGNTLYF. The V call is TRBV1, the J call TRBJ1-3, with D possibly being TRBD1 (5 bases). The CDR3 goes on 1 residue after the read ends, and that part is filled in from the germline J gene. V dropped 3 bases and J dropped 4 bases, with 10 bases sitting between them. The CDR3 covers 14 residues. Germline V gives CDR1 NSQYPW, CDR2 LRSPGD (reference sequence). Together with reference TRBV1 and TRBJ1-3, the CDR3 gives the full variable domain: VTLLEQNPRWRLVPRGQAVNLRCILKNSQYPWMSWYQQDLQKQLQWLFTLRSPGDKEVKSLPGADYLATRVTDTELRLQVANMSQGRTLYCTCSAGGSGNTLYFGEGSRLIVV.

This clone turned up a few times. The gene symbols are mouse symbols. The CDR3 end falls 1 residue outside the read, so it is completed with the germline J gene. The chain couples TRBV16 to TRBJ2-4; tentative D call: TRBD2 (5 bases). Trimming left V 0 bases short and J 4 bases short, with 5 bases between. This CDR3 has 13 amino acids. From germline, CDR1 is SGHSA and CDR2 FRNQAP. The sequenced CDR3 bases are TGTGCAAGCAGCTTAGATGGGGAAAACACCTTGTAC. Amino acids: CASSLDGENTLY. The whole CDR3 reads CASSLDGENTLYF.

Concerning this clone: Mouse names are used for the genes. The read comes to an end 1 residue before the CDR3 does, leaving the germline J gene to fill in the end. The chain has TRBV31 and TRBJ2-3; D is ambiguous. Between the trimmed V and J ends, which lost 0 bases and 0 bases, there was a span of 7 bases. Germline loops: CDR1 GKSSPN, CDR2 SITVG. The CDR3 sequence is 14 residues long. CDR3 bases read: TGTGCCTGGAGTCTATTTGGAAGTGCAGAAACGCTGTAT. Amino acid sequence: CAWSLFGSAETLY. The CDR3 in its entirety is CAWSLFGSAETLYF.

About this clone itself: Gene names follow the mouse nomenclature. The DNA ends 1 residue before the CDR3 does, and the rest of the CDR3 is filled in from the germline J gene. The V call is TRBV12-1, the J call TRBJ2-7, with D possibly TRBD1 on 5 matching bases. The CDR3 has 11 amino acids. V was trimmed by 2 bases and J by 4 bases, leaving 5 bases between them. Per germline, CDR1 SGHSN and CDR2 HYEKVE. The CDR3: CASSQGYEQYF. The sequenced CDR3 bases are TGTGCCAGCTCTCAGGGGTATGAACAGTAC.

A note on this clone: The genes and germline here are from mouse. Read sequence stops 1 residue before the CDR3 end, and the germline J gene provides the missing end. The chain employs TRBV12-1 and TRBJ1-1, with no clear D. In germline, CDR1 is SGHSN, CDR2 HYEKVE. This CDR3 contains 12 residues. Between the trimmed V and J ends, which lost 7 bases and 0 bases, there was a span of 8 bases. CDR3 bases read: TGTGCCAGTCAGACAACAAACACAGAAGTCTTC. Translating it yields CASQTTNTEVF. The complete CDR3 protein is CASQTTNTEVFF. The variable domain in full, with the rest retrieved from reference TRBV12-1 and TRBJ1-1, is DSGVVQSPRHIIKEKGGRSVLTCIPISGHSNVVWYQQTLGKELKFLIQHYEKVERDKGFLPSRFSVQQFDDYHSEMNMSALELEDSAMYFCASQTTNTEVFFGKGTRLTVV.

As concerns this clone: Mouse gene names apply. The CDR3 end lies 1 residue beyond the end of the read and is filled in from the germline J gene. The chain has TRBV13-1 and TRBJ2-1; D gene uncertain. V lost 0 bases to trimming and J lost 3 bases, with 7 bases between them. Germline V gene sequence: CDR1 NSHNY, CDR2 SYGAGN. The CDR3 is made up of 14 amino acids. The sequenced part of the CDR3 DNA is TGTGCCAGCAGTGATGAGGCCAGCTATGCTGAGCAGTTC. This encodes CASSDEASYAEQF. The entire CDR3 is CASSDEASYAEQFF.

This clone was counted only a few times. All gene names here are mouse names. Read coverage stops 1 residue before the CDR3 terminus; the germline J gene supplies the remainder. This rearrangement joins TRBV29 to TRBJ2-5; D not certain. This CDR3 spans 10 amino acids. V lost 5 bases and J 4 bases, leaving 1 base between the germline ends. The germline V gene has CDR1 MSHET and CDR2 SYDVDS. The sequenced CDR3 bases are TGTGCTAGCAGTAAAGACACCCAGTAC. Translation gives CASSKDTQY. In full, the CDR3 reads CASSKDTQYF.

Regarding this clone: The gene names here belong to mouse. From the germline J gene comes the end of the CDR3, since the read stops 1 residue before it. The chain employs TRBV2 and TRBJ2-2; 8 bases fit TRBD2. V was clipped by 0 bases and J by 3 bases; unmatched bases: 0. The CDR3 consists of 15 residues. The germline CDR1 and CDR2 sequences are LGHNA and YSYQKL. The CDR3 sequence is CASSQEGGHTGQLYF. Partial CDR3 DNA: TGTGCCAGCAGCCAAGAGGGGGGGCACACCGGGCAGCTCTAC.

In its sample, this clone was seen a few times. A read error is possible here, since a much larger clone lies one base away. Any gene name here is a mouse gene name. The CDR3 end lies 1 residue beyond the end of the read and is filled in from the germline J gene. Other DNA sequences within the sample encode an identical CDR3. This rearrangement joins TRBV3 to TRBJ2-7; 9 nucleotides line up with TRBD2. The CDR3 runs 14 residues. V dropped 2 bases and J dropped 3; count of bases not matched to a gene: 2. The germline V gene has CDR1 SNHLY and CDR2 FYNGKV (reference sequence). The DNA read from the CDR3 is TGTGCCAGCAGCTTAAGCTGGGGGGGCTATGAACAGTAC. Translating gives CASSLSWGGYEQY. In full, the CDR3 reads CASSLSWGGYEQYF.

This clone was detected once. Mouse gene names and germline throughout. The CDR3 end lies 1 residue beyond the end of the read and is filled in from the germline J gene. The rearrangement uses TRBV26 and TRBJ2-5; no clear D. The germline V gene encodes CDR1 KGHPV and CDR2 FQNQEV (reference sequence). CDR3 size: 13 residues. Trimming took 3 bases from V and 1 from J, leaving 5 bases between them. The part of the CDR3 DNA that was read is TGTGCCAGCAGTCTTAGGGACCAAGACACCCAGTAC. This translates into CASSLRDQDTQY. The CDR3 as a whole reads CASSLRDQDTQYF.

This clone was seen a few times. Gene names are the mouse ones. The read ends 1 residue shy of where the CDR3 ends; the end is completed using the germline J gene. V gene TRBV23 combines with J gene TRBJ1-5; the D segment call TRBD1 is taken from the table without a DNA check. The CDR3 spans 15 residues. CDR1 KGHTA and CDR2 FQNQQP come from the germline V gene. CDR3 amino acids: CSSSQSQGNNQAPLF. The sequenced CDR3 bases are TGCTCCAGCAGTCAATCGCAGGGGAACAACCAGGCTCCGCTT.

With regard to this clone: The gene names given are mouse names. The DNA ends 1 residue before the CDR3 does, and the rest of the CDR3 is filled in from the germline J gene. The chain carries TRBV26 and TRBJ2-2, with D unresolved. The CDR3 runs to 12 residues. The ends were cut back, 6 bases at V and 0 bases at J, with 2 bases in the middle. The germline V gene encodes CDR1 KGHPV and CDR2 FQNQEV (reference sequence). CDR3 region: CASRANTGQLYF. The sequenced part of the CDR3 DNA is TGTGCCAGCAGGGCAAACACCGGGCAGCTCTAC.

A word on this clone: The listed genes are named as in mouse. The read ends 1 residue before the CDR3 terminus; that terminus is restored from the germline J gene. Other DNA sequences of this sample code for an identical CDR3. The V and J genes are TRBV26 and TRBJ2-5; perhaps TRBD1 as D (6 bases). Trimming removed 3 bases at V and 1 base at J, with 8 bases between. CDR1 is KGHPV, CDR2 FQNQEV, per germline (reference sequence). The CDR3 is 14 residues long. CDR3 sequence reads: CASSLGTYQDTQYF. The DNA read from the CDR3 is TGTGCCAGCAGTCTCGGGACATACCAAGACACCCAGTAC. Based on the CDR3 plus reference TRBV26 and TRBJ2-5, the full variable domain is NSKVIQTPRYLVKGQGQKAKMRCIPEKGHPVVFWYQQNKNNEFKFLINFQNQEVLQQIDMTEKRFSAECPSNSPCSLEIQSSEAGDSALYLCASSLGTYQDTQYFGPGTRLLVL.

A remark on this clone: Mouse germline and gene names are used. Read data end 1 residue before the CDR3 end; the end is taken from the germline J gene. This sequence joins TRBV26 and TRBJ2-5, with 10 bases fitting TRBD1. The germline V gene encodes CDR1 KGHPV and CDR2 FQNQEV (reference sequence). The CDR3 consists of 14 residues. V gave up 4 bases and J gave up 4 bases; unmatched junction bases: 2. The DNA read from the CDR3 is TGTGCCAGCAGTCCCGGGACAGGGGAAGACACCCAGTAC. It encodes CASSPGTGEDTQY. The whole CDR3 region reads CASSPGTGEDTQYF.

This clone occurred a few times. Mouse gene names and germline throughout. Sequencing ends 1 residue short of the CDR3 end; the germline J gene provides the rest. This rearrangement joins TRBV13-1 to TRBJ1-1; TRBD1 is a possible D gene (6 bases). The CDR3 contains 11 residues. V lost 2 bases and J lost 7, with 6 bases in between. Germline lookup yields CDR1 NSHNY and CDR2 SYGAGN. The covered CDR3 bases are TGTGCCAGCAGTGAGGACAGAGAAGTCTTC. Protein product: CASSEDREVF. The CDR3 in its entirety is CASSEDREVFF.

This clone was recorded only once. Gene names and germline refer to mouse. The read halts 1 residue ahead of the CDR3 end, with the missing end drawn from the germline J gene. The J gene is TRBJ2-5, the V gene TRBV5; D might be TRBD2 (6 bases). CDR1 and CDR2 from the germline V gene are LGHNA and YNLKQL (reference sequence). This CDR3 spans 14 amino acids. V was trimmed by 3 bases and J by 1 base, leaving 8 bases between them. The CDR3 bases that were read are TGTGCCAGCAGCCACTGGGGTGACCAAGACACCCAGTAC. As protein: CASSHWGDQDTQY. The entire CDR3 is CASSHWGDQDTQYF.

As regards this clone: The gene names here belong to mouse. The CDR3 bases that were read are TGTGCCAGCAGAGGGAGGGGTCAAAACACCTTGTAC. Protein: CASRGRGQNTLY. The whole CDR3 region reads CASRGRGQNTLYF. This rearrangement joins TRBV15 to TRBJ2-4; no clear D gene. The read falls 1 residue short of the CDR3 end, and the missing part is taken from the germline J gene. Trimming stripped 6 bases from V and 1 base from J, with 8 bases between. The CDR3 contains 13 residues. Germline values: CDR1 SGHND, CDR2 FRSKSL.

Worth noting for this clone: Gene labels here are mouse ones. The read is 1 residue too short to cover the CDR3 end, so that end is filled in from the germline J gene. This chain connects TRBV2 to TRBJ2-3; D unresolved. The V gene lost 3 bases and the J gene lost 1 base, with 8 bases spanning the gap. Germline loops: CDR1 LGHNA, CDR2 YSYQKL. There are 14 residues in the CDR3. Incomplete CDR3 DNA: TGTGCCAGCAGCCATCGAGATGGTGCAGAAACGCTGTAT. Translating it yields CASSHRDGAETLY. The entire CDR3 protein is CASSHRDGAETLYF.